This T cell receptor beta chain was found in a study of regulatory T cells in long-lasting Graves disease (TCRdb year 2021). Regarding the complete study: To count as having persistent Graves' disease, a patient had to have received antithyroid drug treatment for over 5 years with TSH receptor autoantibodies remaining persistently positive. Persistent Graves' disease patients were compared with newly diagnosed Graves' disease patients by peripheral blood TCR sequencing and RNA sequencing. A total of 33 samples underwent TCR sequencing: approximately 13 from persistent and roughly 20 from newly diagnosed Graves' disease patients. The study was registered as a clinical trial and conducted in China. In the clinical cohort, patients with persistent Graves' disease had used antithyroid drugs for an average of roughly 10 years. On the study overall, not on this receptor specifically: Lower TCR Shannon entropy and fewer highly expanded clones were observed in persistent Graves' disease patients than in newly diagnosed patients, which suggested clonal expansion. Only peripheral blood was studied, because thyroid tissue, the primary lesion, was inaccessible. As a limitation, the authors acknowledged that the small sample size may reduce accuracy. Persistent patients shared more public clonotypes among themselves (around 2,500) than newly diagnosed patients did (roughly 920). Sequencing and analysis were limited to the TCR beta chain.

Libraries were prepared through multiplex PCR. Sequencing relied on an Illumina HiSeq 4000. To build TCR beta libraries, CDR3 regions were amplified by Arm-PCR using iRepertoire HTBI primers. Before sequencing, the PCR products went through gel purification. In the original analysis: Gene usage analysis of CDR3 amino acid clonotypes relied on the 60 to 65 TRBV and around 13 TRBJ segments identified across samples. Filtered high-quality paired reads were merged into contigs using COPE and FqMerger. BLAST was used to align contigs to IMGT TRBV, TRBD and TRBJ reference genes, with CDR3 defined following IMGT. Highly expanded clones were defined as clonotypes with a frequency above 0.1%. Shannon entropy served as the measure of repertoire diversity, while the Gini coefficient captured V-J evenness. Clonotypes shared by more than one individual were considered public. In-frame beta chains were kept once TCRdb had trimmed the public reads at Q25 with fastp and called clones with MiXCR. Each CDR3 protein gets just one entry, which takes the most common genes and DNA from the rows behind it. These V and J calls derive from TCRdb rather than the authors' analysis. This sample holds roughly 400,000 distinct CDR3 sequences; about a fifth were observed only once. In total, the top ten clones hold around 20% of the sample.

This clonotype was recorded a few times. The target of this receptor is not known. Base qualities are not recorded, but no much larger clone differs from it by a single base. The intended sense of this specimen's time point label: persistent/refractory GD, antithyroid drugs over 5 years with positive TRAb. For both TCR sequencing and RNA sequencing, RNA was extracted from PBMCs in TRIzol. The diagnosis of Graves' disease followed American Thyroid Association guidelines. The patients came from an endocrinology department in Xi'an, China. From each patient, approximately 10 milliliters of peripheral blood was collected into an EDTA anticoagulant tube. Ficoll Paque Plus density gradient separation was used to isolate PBMCs, and no additional T cell sorting was done. An Agilent 2100 Bioanalyzer and agarose gel were used to assess RNA quality, and a NanoDrop 2000 was used to measure RNA concentration. The material was peripheral blood mononuclear cells (PBMCs), obtained when the disease was refractory, from a patient treated with antithyroid drugs. This clonotype was obtained from a female donor with Graves disease.

The base sequence is TGTGCCAGCAGTATTGCTTCCAGGCGCCACGAGCAGTACTTC. This is translated as CASSIASRRHEQYF. The rearrangement combines TRBV6-1 with TRBJ2-7, with the D gene too uncertain to name. V is shortened by 5 bases, J by 5 bases, and the region joining them spans 16 bases. From the cysteine through the phenylalanine, the CDR3 covers 14 amino acids. This entry keeps only the CDR3 DNA: 42 bases, framed from base 1. CDR1 and CDR2, looked up from the germline V gene, are MNHNS and SASEGT.